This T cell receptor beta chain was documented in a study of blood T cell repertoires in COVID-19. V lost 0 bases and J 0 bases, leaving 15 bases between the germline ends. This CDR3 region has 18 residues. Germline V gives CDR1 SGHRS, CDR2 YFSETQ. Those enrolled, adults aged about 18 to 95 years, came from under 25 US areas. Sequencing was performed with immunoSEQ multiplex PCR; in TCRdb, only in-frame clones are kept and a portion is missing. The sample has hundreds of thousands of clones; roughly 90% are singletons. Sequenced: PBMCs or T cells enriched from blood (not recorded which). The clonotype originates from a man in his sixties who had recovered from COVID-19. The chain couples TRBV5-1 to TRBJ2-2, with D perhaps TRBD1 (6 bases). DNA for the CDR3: TGCGCCAGCAGCTTGGAGGGACATAGGGGCGCGAACACCGGGGAGCTGTTTTTT. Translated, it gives CASSLEGHRGANTGELFF.